These 9 T cell receptor beta chains came from one sample sequenced in a study of metastatic and nonmetastatic thyroid tumors. Thyroid surgery was preceded by no treatment in any patient. From the PCR reads, TCRdb re-called clones with MiXCR. The sample lists around 28,000 clones; 10% to 15% were seen once. Sequencing was carried out using blood. These receptor sequences come from a female donor with papillary thyroid cancer or a benign thyroid nodule (not recorded which). Some clones in this sample may be carry-over from other donors' samples.

This clone was seen at least ten times. V usage is TRBV28 and J usage is TRBJ2-7; D perhaps matches TRBD2 (6 bases). This CDR3 comprises 13 residues. V dropped 6 bases and J dropped 2 bases, with 11 bases sitting between them. CDR1 and CDR2 (germline): MDHEN, SYDVKM. The CDR3 DNA reads as TGTGCCAGCAGAACCTCGGGAGCCTACGAGCAGTACTTC. Protein sequence: CASRTSGAYEQYF.

The sample holds many counts of this clone. A single base separates this from a much larger clone, so it may be a read error. The chain is built from TRBV20-1 and TRBJ2-1; the match to TRBD2 covers 8 bases. The CDR3 totals 13 residues. Germline CDR1 DFQATT, CDR2 SNEGSKA (reference sequence). The CDR3 loop is CNADGTSINEQFF. The DNA of the CDR3 is TGCAATGCAGATGGGACTAGTATAAATGAGCAGTTCTTC.

The J gene is TRBJ2-7, the V gene TRBV4-1; TRBD1 matches 10 bases. Germline V CDR1 and CDR2: MGHRA, YSYEKL. With 5 bases clipped from V and 2 bases from J, the junction kept 6 bases outside the gene matches. The CDR3 extends over 15 amino acids. The CDR3 here is CASSSRDRGTYEQYF. The CDR3 nucleotides are TGCGCCAGCAGCAGCCGGGACAGGGGCACCTACGAGCAGTACTTC.

This clone was observed a single time. The chain uses TRBV20-1 and TRBJ2-1, with D possibly called TRBD1 or TRBD2 (6 bases each). V lost 5 bases and J lost 7, with 18 bases in between. Germline assignment: CDR1 DFQATT and CDR2 SNEGSKA (reference sequence). This CDR3 has 14 residues. This CDR3 reads CSAPSLGGWNEQFF. In nucleotides, the CDR3 is TGCAGTGCTCCCAGCCTAGGGGGGTGGAATGAGCAGTTCTTC.

This clone came up many times. The chain carries TRBV20-1 and TRBJ1-4; TRBD1 might be the D (5 bases). The V gene's germline CDR1 is DFQATT and CDR2 SNEGSKA (reference sequence). This CDR3 comprises 15 residues. The V end was cut by 6 bases, the J end by 5 bases, with 19 bases between. The CDR3 spells CSAAGSEGWNEKLFF. CDR3 sequence (DNA): TGCAGTGCGGCCGGCAGCGAGGGGTGGAATGAAAAACTGTTTTTT.

In this sample, this clone turned up many times. The chain couples TRBV6-1 to TRBJ2-3; unclear D gene. The CDR3 runs 14 residues. The germline V gene encodes CDR1 MNHNS and CDR2 SASEGT. V gave up 6 bases and J gave up 2 bases, with 12 bases separating them. The CDR3 reads CASSLYLTTDTQYF. CDR3 bases: TGTGCCAGCAGCCTCTACCTTACCACAGATACGCAGTATTTT.

This clone was seen at least ten times. V and J are TRBV19 and TRBJ1-1; 10 bases agree with TRBD1. V was clipped by 8 bases and J by 4 bases; unmatched bases: 4. The V gene's germline CDR1 is LNHDA and CDR2 SQIVND (reference sequence). The CDR3 is 13 amino acids. Here the CDR3 DNA reads TGTGCCAGTGGACGGACAGGGGGCACTGAAGCTTTCTTT. Amino acid sequence: CASGRTGGTEAFF.

This clone was seen at least ten times. This sequence joins TRBV20-1 and TRBJ2-7; tentative D call: TRBD2 (5 bases). This CDR3 has 11 residues. The ends were cut back, 6 bases at V and 5 bases at J, with 11 bases in the middle. Germline CDR1 reads DFQATT; CDR2 reads SNEGSKA (reference sequence). CDR3 region: CSAGEVHEQYF. For the CDR3, the DNA is TGCAGTGCGGGAGAGGTCCACGAGCAGTACTTC.

The rearrangement links TRBV6-1 to TRBJ1-5; no clear D. V lost 1 base to trimming and J lost 11 bases, with 12 bases between them. CDR1 is MNHNS and CDR2 is SASEGT in the germline V gene. This CDR3 has 13 residues. The CDR3, as DNA: TGTGCCAGCAGTGAAGGGCGACCACGTTCCCAGCATTTT. Amino acid sequence: CASSEGRPRSQHF.